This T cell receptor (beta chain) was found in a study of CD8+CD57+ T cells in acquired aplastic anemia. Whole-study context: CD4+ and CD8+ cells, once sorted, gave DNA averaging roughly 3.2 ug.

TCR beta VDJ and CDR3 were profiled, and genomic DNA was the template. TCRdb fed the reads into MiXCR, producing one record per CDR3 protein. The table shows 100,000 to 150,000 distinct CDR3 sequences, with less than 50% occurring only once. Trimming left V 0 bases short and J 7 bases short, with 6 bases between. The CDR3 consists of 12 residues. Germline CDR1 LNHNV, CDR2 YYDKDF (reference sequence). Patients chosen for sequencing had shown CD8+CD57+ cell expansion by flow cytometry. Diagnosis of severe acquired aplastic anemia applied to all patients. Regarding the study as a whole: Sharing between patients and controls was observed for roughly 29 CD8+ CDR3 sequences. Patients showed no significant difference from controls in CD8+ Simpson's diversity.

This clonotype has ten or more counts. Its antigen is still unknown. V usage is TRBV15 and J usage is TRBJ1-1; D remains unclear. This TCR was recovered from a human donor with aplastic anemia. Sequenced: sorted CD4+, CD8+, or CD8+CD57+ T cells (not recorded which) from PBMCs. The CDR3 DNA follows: TGTGCCACCAGCAGAGATCGGGGTGAAGCTTTCTTT. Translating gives CATSRDRGEAFF.